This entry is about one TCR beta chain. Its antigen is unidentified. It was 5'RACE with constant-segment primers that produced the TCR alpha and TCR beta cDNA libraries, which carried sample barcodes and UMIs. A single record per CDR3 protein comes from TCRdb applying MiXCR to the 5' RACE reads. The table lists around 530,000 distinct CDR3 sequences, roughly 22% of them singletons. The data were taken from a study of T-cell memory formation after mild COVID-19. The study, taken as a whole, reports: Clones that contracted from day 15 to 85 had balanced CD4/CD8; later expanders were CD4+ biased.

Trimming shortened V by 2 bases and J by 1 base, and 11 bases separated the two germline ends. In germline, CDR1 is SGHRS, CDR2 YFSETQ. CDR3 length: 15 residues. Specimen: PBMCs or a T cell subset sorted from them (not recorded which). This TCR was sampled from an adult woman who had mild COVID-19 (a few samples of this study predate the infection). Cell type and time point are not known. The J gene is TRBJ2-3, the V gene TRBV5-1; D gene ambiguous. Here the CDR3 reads CASSLRESGTDTQYF. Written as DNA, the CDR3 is TGCGCCAGCAGCTTACGAGAGTCAGGCACAGATACGCAGTATTTT.